The 29 T cell receptor beta chains below all came from one sample that was sequenced in a study of cytomegalovirus exposure and HLA in healthy donors. In the PCR, 60 Vbeta and 13 Jbeta primers were used. The method was immunoSEQ multiplex PCR; TCRdb's version includes in-frame clones alone and lacks a portion of them. The table has approximately 180,000 clones, 75% to 80% seen once. The sequencing sample was made of PBMCs. These receptor sequences come from a man aged 35-49 years in good health and CMV-seropositive.

This clone has a handful of counts. The chain is built from TRBV5-1 and TRBJ2-6; 7 bases align to TRBD1. Germline V CDR1 and CDR2: SGHRS, YFSETQ. This CDR3 comprises 17 residues. Losses at the gene ends were 4 bases for V and 0 bases for J; bases not matched to a gene: 7. The CDR3 nucleotides read TGCGCCAGCAGCACAGAACAGGGGACCTCTGGGGCCAACGTCCTGACTTTC. Its protein is CASSTEQGTSGANVLTF.

The chain combines TRBV9 with TRBJ1-1; 8 bases fit TRBD1. This CDR3 comprises 14 residues. Germline lookup yields CDR1 SGDLS and CDR2 YYNGEE. J was trimmed by 7 bases and V by 3 bases; bases with no gene match: 8. The CDR3 nucleotides are TGTGCCAGCAGCGCCCCGGACAGGGATGGTGAAGCTTTCTTT. It encodes CASSAPDRDGEAFF.

The chain couples TRBV10-3 to TRBJ1-2; D not certain. The germline V and J ends were trimmed by 0 bases and 4 bases, with 6 bases remaining between them. This CDR3 is built from 13 residues. The germline V gene has CDR1 ENHRY and CDR2 SYGVKD. The CDR3 is CAISESGIYGYTF. In nucleotides, the CDR3 is TGTGCCATCAGTGAGTCCGGGATCTATGGCTACACCTTC.

In this sample, this clone turned up a few times. One junction end disagrees with the germline gene, perhaps due to a read error. The rearrangement links TRBV7-9 to TRBJ1-2; 8 nucleotides align to TRBD1. The CDR3 length is 13 residues. CDR1 SEHNR and CDR2 FQNEAQ come from the germline V gene (reference sequence). CDR3 sequence: CSSSSGTGYGYTF. The CDR3 coding sequence is TGTTCCAGCAGCTCCGGGACAGGCTATGGCTACACCTTC.

The gene calls are TRBV27 and TRBJ1-4, with D unclear. Germline CDR1 is MNHEY and CDR2 is SMNVEV (reference sequence). V shed 3 bases and J shed 4 bases, with 9 bases lying between them. The CDR3 extends over 14 amino acids. DNA of the CDR3: TGTGCCAGCAGTTTGAGCACTTATAATGAAAAACTGTTTTTT. It encodes CASSLSTYNEKLFF.

This clone was recorded a few times. V is TRBV27 and J is TRBJ2-3, with 13 bases that match TRBD2. Germline-derived CDR1 and CDR2 are MNHEY and SMNVEV (reference sequence). The CDR3 spans 15 residues. V lost 6 bases, J lost 6 bases, and 6 bases stayed unmatched. The CDR3 nucleotides are TGTGCCAGCAGCCACGGACTAGCGGGAGCGGATACGCAGTATTTT. Translating gives CASSHGLAGADTQYF.

The chain couples TRBV5-4 to TRBJ2-2; 7 positions match TRBD1. This CDR3 has 14 residues. Looked up from germline, CDR1 is SGHNT and CDR2 is YYREEE (reference sequence). V dropped 3 bases and J dropped 5; count of bases not matched to a gene: 4. The CDR3 sequence: CASSYRGGTGELFF. In nucleotides, the CDR3 is TGTGCCAGCAGCTACAGGGGCGGGACCGGGGAGCTGTTTTTT.

The chain couples TRBV30 to TRBJ1-3, with 7 nucleotides matching TRBD1. The germline V gene has CDR1 GTSNPN and CDR2 SVGIG (reference sequence). The CDR3 is made up of 12 amino acids. The junction had 7 bases not matched to a gene; V was cut back by 5 bases and J by 9 bases. DNA for the CDR3: TGTGCCTGGGGGACAGTCGGCGTCACCATATATTTT. Its protein product is CAWGTVGVTIYF.

In this sample, this clone turned up a few times. The V call is TRBV6-1, the J call TRBJ2-7, with TRBD2 matching 8 bases. Germline values: CDR1 MNHNS, CDR2 SASEGT. There are 15 residues in the CDR3. V shed 4 bases, J shed 2 bases, and the junction held 7 bases outside the gene matches. CDR3 sequence reads: CASSVGLAGTYEQYF. CDR3 in DNA: TGTGCCAGCAGTGTTGGGCTAGCGGGCACCTACGAGCAGTACTTC.

V is TRBV29-1 and J is TRBJ2-7; possible D gene TRBD1, 5 bases. The CDR3 consists of 11 residues. The germline CDR1 and CDR2 sequences are SQVTM and ANQGSEA. Trimming took off 3 bases at V and 5 bases at J, with 8 bases between the two ends. The CDR3 protein is CSVDSRDEQYF. DNA of the CDR3: TGCAGCGTTGATAGCAGGGACGAGCAGTACTTC.

This clone was detected only a few times. The V and J genes are TRBV19 and TRBJ2-2; 11 positions match TRBD2. The length of the CDR3 is 17 residues. Germline values: CDR1 LNHDA, CDR2 SQIVND (reference sequence). V lost 5 bases, J lost 2 bases, and 7 bases stayed unmatched. CDR3 protein: CASSAPGLAENTGELFF. CDR3 sequence (DNA): TGTGCCAGTAGTGCCCCGGGACTAGCGGAAAACACCGGGGAGCTGTTTTTT.

This rearrangement joins TRBV6-1 to TRBJ2-7, with TRBD2 as a possible D gene (7 bases). This CDR3 has 15 amino acids. With 6 bases removed from V and 2 bases from J, the gap between germline ends came to 17 bases. CDR1 and CDR2 (germline): MNHNS, SASEGT. CDR3 bases: TGTGCCAGCAGCGAACTGCCGCGGGGGCCCTACGAGCAGTACTTC. It specifies CASSELPRGPYEQYF.

This rearrangement joins TRBV10-2 to TRBJ1-1; no reliable D call. CDR1 is WSHSY, CDR2 SAAADI, per germline. The CDR3 has 14 residues. Trimming pared 2 bases from V and 1 base from J, leaving 8 bases between. The CDR3 protein is CASSEETSNTEAFF. Written as DNA, the CDR3 is TGCGCCAGCAGTGAGGAGACATCGAACACTGAAGCTTTCTTT.

The genes are TRBV9 and TRBJ2-2; D unresolved. The germline V and J ends were trimmed by 0 bases and 8 bases, with 8 bases remaining between them. This CDR3 contains 13 residues. Germline V CDR1 and CDR2: SGDLS, YYNGEE. CDR3 residues: CASSVVGLGELFF. The CDR3 nucleotides are TGTGCCAGCAGCGTAGTCGGTCTGGGGGAGCTGTTTTTT.

This clone has just one count. The chain is built from TRBV27 and TRBJ2-5; maybe TRBD2 (7 bases). This CDR3 has 15 residues. Per the germline V gene, CDR1 is MNHEY and CDR2 is SMNVEV (reference sequence). V was clipped by 3 bases and J by 5 bases, with 16 bases between them. As DNA, the CDR3 is TGTGCCAGCAGTTTCCACAGGGAGGGACCGGAGACCCAGTACTTC. Its protein product is CASSFHREGPETQYF.

The V and J genes are TRBV7-3 and TRBJ2-1, with TRBD2 matching 7 bases. Germline CDR1 reads SGHTA; CDR2 reads FQGTGA. The length of the CDR3 is 16 residues. Trimming removed 2 bases from V and 4 bases from J; junction bases left unmatched: 8. The CDR3 reads CASSLGGSGAYNEQFF. The CDR3 DNA sequence: TGTGCCAGCAGCTTAGGGGGGAGCGGGGCTTACAATGAGCAGTTCTTC.

The CDR3 region has the DNA TGTGCCAGCAGACCCCCACAGGGGATGAACACTGAAGCTTTCTTT. Protein product: CASRPPQGMNTEAFF. The V call is TRBV27, the J call TRBJ1-1; 7 bases fit TRBD1. J lost 0 bases, V lost 6 bases, and 7 bases had no gene match. Germline V gene data show CDR1 as MNHEY and CDR2 as SMNVEV (reference sequence). CDR3 length equals 15 residues.

The chain joins TRBV10-3 to TRBJ2-3, with 11 positions matching TRBD2. The junction had 9 bases not matched to a gene; V was cut back by 4 bases and J by 6 bases. CDR1 is ENHRY, CDR2 SYGVKD, per germline. This CDR3 comprises 16 residues. This CDR3 is CAISGGLAVQLDTQYF. As DNA, the CDR3 is TGTGCCATCAGTGGGGGACTAGCGGTCCAATTGGATACGCAGTATTTT.

This clone was recorded a few times. This chain joins TRBV15 and TRBJ2-6; a weak D match, TRBD2 (6 bases). This CDR3 region has 19 residues. Germline V lookup: CDR1 LNHNV, CDR2 YYDKDF (reference sequence). The V end lost 0 bases, the J end lost 0 bases, and 15 bases lay between the germline ends. Written as DNA, the CDR3 is TGTGCCACCAGCAGAGATGAGGGGACTTCATCCTCTGGGGCCAACGTCCTGACTTTC. It codes for CATSRDEGTSSSGANVLTF.

The CDR3 nucleotides are TGTGCCAGCAGCCCCTCCCATGACAGGGACTCCTACGAGCAGTACTTC. Translating it yields CASSPSHDRDSYEQYF. The gene calls are TRBV4-2 and TRBJ2-7; 7 bases line up with TRBD1. CDR3 length equals 16 residues. Germline trimming cut 4 bases from V and 0 bases from J; bases unmatched to any gene: 9. From germline, CDR1 is LGHNA and CDR2 YNFKEQ.

This clone was recorded a few times. The V call is TRBV28, the J call TRBJ2-7; TRBD1 matches at 11 bases. V lost 1 base and J lost 4; bases outside the gene matches: 3. The germline CDR1 and CDR2 sequences are MDHEN and SYDVKM. The CDR3 runs 15 residues. The CDR3 loop is CASSLFGTGGYEQYF. The DNA of the CDR3 is TGTGCCAGCAGTTTATTCGGGACAGGGGGGTACGAGCAGTACTTC.

The chain is built from TRBV2 and TRBJ1-1; D remains unclear. The germline V gene has CDR1 SNHLY and CDR2 FYNNEI. V lost 6 bases to trimming and J lost 7 bases, with 15 bases between them. This CDR3 spans 13 amino acids. The CDR3 region has the DNA TGTGCCAGCAGCCTCGTGATAACAGTTGAAGCTTTCTTT. It yields the protein CASSLVITVEAFF.

The V call is TRBV5-1, the J call TRBJ2-2, with no clear D. V lost 4 bases to trimming and J lost 2 bases, with 9 bases between them. The CDR3 loop spans 14 amino acids. Germline V gene lookup returns CDR1 SGHRS and CDR2 YFSETQ. The CDR3 region is CASSLGSNTGELFF. The DNA of the CDR3 is TGCGCCAGCAGCCTAGGCAGTAACACCGGGGAGCTGTTTTTT.

This CDR3 reads CASSEGLGRDEQFF. Written as DNA, the CDR3 is TGTGCCAGCAGTGAAGGACTGGGGAGAGATGAGCAGTTCTTC. The genes are TRBV2 and TRBJ2-1; weak D call: TRBD2 (5 bases). This CDR3 has 14 residues. Germline loops: CDR1 SNHLY, CDR2 FYNNEI. Trimming removed 1 base from V and 8 bases from J, with 12 bases in between. The full variable domain, with the rest looked up from reference TRBV2 and TRBJ2-1, is EPEVTQTPSHQVTQMGQEVILRCVPISNHLYFYWYRQILGQKVEFLVSFYNNEISEKSEIFDDQFSVERPDGSNFTLKIRSTKLEDSAMYFCASSEGLGRDEQFFGPGTRLTVL.

V usage is TRBV11-2 and J usage is TRBJ1-4, with D perhaps TRBD1 (6 bases). The germline V gene encodes CDR1 SGHAT and CDR2 FQNNGV. The CDR3 length is 15 residues. The V end was cut by 0 bases, the J end by 8 bases, with 13 bases between. The CDR3 loop reads CASSLDLQGSEKLFF. Written as DNA, the CDR3 is TGTGCCAGCAGCTTAGATCTTCAGGGGAGCGAAAAACTGTTTTTT.

The chain employs TRBV11-3 and TRBJ2-6; D is possibly TRBD2 (6 bases). Germline V gives CDR1 SGHNT, CDR2 YENEEA. V shed 5 bases and J shed 4 bases, with 15 bases lying between them. The CDR3 has 16 residues. The CDR3 DNA reads TGTGCCAGCAGCCTATTAGCGGCGGGCGGGGCCAACGTCCTGACTTTC. Translation: CASSLLAAGGANVLTF.

The V call is TRBV6-1, the J call TRBJ2-7; D remains unclear. Germline V gives CDR1 MNHNS, CDR2 SASEGT. The CDR3 extends over 14 amino acids. Trimming removed 5 bases at V and 6 bases at J, with 17 bases between. The CDR3 DNA follows: TGTGCCAGCAGTTCAACCCAACCTATGGTCGAGCAGTACTTC. Translated: CASSSTQPMVEQYF.

This clone appeared a few times. J is TRBJ1-2 and V is TRBV6-1; D possibly corresponds to TRBD1 (6 bases). V was pared by 5 bases and J by 4 bases, with 14 bases between. The CDR3 is 14 residues long. CDR1 and CDR2 (germline): MNHNS, SASEGT. This CDR3 is CASSSTDSGYGYTF. The CDR3 region has the DNA TGTGCCAGCAGTTCTACGGACAGCGGCTATGGCTACACCTTC.

Comment on this clone: The same CDR3 also results from other DNA sequences found in this sample. The rearrangement links TRBV6-4 to TRBJ2-1; 9 bases align to TRBD2. The CDR3 spans 15 residues. V gave up 0 bases and J gave up 4 bases; unmatched junction bases: 1. Germline CDR1 and CDR2: MRHNA and SNTAGT. As DNA, the CDR3 is TGTGCCAGCAGTGACTCTAGCGGGAGTTACAATGAGCAGTTCTTC. It is translated as CASSDSSGSYNEQFF.